This T cell receptor beta chain was sequenced in a study of blood T cell repertoires in COVID-19. V lost 9 bases to trimming and J lost 8 bases; unmatched junction nucleotides: 11. Germline V lookup: CDR1 SNHLY, CDR2 FYNNEI. The CDR3 covers 14 residues. Libraries were prepared by immunoSEQ multiplex PCR; TCRdb keeps only in-frame clonotypes and omits some of them. The table lists about 200,000 clones, 75% to 90% of them singletons. The source of this sequence is a woman in her twenties or thirties who had been exposed to COVID-19. Sequences were obtained from PBMCs or T cells enriched from blood (not recorded which). The rearrangement joins TRBV2 to TRBJ1-4; 8 nucleotides match TRBD1. The CDR3 coding sequence is TGTGCCAGTGATGGACAGGGCCTTGGAGAAAAACTGTTTTTT. Translation gives CASDGQGLGEKLFF.